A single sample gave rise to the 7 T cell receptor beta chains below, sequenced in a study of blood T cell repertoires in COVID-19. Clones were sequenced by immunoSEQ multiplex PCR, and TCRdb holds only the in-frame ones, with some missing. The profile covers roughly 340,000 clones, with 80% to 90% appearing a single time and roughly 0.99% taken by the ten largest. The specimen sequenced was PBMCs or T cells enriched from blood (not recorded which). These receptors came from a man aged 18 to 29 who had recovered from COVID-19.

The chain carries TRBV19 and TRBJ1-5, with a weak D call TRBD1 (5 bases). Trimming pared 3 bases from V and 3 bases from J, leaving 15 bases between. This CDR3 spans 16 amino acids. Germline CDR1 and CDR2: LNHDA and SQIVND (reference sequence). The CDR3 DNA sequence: TGTGCCAGTAGTATTTGGGGGGGAAAGAACAATCAGCCCCAGCATTTT. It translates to CASSIWGGKNNQPQHF.

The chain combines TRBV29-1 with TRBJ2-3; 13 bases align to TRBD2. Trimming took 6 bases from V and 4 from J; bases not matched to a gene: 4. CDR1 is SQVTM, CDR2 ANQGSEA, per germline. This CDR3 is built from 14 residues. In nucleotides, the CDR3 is TGCAGCGTGTCCGGGACTAGCGGGGCAGATACGCAGTATTTT. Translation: CSVSGTSGADTQYF.

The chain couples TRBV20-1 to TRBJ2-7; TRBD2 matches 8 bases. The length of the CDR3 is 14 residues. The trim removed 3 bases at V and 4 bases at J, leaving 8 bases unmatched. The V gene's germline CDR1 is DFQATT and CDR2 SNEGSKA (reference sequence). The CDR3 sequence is CSASPGLALYEQYF. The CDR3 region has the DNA TGCAGTGCTAGTCCCGGACTAGCTCTATACGAGCAGTACTTC.

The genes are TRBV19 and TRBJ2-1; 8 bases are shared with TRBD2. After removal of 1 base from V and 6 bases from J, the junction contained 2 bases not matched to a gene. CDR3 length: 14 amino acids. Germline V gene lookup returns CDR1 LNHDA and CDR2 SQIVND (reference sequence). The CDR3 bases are TGTGCCAGTAGTATAGGGACTAGCTTCAATGAGCAGTTCTTC. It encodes CASSIGTSFNEQFF. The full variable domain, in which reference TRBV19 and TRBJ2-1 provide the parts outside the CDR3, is DGGITQSPKYLFRKEGQNVTLSCEQNLNHDAMYWYRQDPGQGLRLIYYSQIVNDFQKGDIAEGYSVSREKKESFPLTVTSAQKNPTAFYLCASSIGTSFNEQFFGPGTRLTVL.

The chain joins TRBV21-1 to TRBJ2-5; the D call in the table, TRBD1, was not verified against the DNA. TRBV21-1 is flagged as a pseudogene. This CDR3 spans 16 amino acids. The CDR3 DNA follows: TGTGCCAGCAGCAAATCAACAGGGTCCCATCAAGAGACCCAGTACTTC. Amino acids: CASSKSTGSHQETQYF.

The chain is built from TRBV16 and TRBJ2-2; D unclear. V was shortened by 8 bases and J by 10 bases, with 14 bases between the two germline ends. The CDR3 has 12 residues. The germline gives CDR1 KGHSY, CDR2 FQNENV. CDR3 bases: TGTGCCAGCGAAAAGAGCCCCCAGGAGCTGTTTTTT. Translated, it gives CASEKSPQELFF.

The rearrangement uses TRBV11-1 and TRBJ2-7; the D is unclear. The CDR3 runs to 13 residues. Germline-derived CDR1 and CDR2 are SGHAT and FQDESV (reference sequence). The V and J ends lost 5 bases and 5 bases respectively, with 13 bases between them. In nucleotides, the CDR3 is TGTGCCAGCAGCCCTAGTAATTGGCACGAGCAGTACTTC. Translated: CASSPSNWHEQYF.